Listed below are T cell receptor beta chains from one sample, sequenced in a study of shared clonotypes between healthy human individuals. The protocol was immunoSEQ multiplex PCR, while the TCRdb copy is restricted to in-frame clones and leaves out a portion. The sample yields just over 2,000,000 clones, just under 95% seen once. The sequenced material came from naive CD8+ T cells sorted from blood. The receptors stem from a man aged 18-30 years in good health. Both conserved end residues are part of each CDR3. A D gene is named only where the DNA matches it firmly. Clone size is not always given. Where it is, it says once, few, many or a class for expanded clones.

clone_size: .
d_call: .
j_call: TRBJ1-2
v_call: TRBV11-2
cdr3_aa: CASGDGGYTF
cdr3_nt: TGTGCCAGCGGCGACGGTGGCTACACCTTC

clone_size: .
d_call: .
j_call: TRBJ2-1
v_call: TRBV5-4
cdr3_aa: CASSSIRDYNEQFF
cdr3_nt: TGTGCCAGCAGCTCCATCAGGGATTACAATGAGCAGTTCTTC

clone_size: .
d_call: .
j_call: TRBJ1-1
v_call: TRBV21-1
cdr3_aa: CASVTANTEAFF
cdr3_nt: TGTGCCAGCGTGACAGCGAACACTGAAGCTTTCTTT

clone_size: .
d_call: TRBD1
j_call: TRBJ2-7
v_call: TRBV2
cdr3_aa: CASNYGTGYDEQYF
cdr3_nt: TGTGCCAGCAACTACGGGACAGGGTACGACGAGCAGTACTTC

clone_size: .
d_call: .
j_call: TRBJ1-2
v_call: TRBV6-1
cdr3_aa: CASAGDYQGGYTF
cdr3_nt: TGTGCCAGCGCGGGAGACTATCAAGGGGGCTACACCTTC

clone_size: once
d_call: .
j_call: TRBJ2-7
v_call: TRBV7-2
cdr3_aa: CASSLMPAYEQYF
cdr3_nt: TGTGCCAGCAGCTTAATGCCGGCGTACGAGCAGTACTTC

clone_size: .
d_call: .
j_call: TRBJ2-5
v_call: TRBV7-9
cdr3_aa: CASSGADREETQYF
cdr3_nt: TGTGCCAGCAGCGGGGCGGACAGAGAAGAGACCCAGTACTTC

clone_size: .
d_call: .
j_call: TRBJ1-1
v_call: TRBV4-1
cdr3_aa: CASSQDRRGYSVNTEAFF
cdr3_nt: TGCGCCAGCAGCCAAGATCGCAGGGGCTACTCGGTGAACACTGAAGCTTTCTTT

clone_size: .
d_call: .
j_call: TRBJ2-3
v_call: TRBV7-3
cdr3_aa: CASSFGQGGTDTQYF
cdr3_nt: TGTGCCAGCAGCTTCGGGCAGGGAGGCACAGATACGCAGTATTTT

clone_size: .
d_call: .
j_call: TRBJ2-5
v_call: TRBV11-2
cdr3_aa: CASSLGGGPAETQYF
cdr3_nt: TGTGCCAGCAGCTTAGGGGGGGGCCCGGCGGAGACCCAGTACTTC

clone_size: .
d_call: TRBD1
j_call: TRBJ2-7
v_call: TRBV10-1
cdr3_aa: CASSDSLRGHWEQYF
cdr3_nt: TGCGCCAGCAGTGACTCGCTTAGGGGGCATTGGGAGCAGTACTTC

clone_size: once
d_call: TRBD2
j_call: TRBJ2-3
v_call: TRBV27
cdr3_aa: CASSLPSGGPGDTQYF
cdr3_nt: TGTGCCAGCAGTTTACCTAGCGGGGGGCCAGGAGATACGCAGTATTTT

clone_size: once
d_call: TRBD1
j_call: TRBJ2-3
v_call: TRBV5-1
cdr3_aa: CASTLFRDRPIEDTQYF
cdr3_nt: TGCGCCAGCACCTTGTTCCGGGACAGGCCTATAGAGGATACGCAGTATTTT

clone_size: .
d_call: .
j_call: TRBJ1-6
v_call: TRBV14
cdr3_aa: CASSQEGAQGGGSYNSPLHF
cdr3_nt: TGTGCCAGCAGCCAAGAAGGGGCACAGGGAGGGGGCTCCTATAATTCACCCCTCCACTTT

clone_size: .
d_call: .
j_call: TRBJ1-2
v_call: TRBV28
cdr3_aa: CASSSTDSYGYTF
cdr3_nt: TGTGCCAGCAGTTCGACAGATTCCTATGGCTACACCTTC

clone_size: .
d_call: .
j_call: TRBJ2-1
v_call: TRBV7-9
cdr3_aa: CASSLERAKQFF
cdr3_nt: TGTGCCAGCAGCTTAGAGCGGGCTAAGCAGTTCTTC

clone_size: .
d_call: TRBD1
j_call: TRBJ2-2
v_call: TRBV30
cdr3_aa: CARDRGPVTGELFF
cdr3_nt: TGTGCCCGGGACAGGGGGCCGGTCACCGGGGAGCTGTTTTTT

clone_size: .
d_call: .
j_call: TRBJ1-5
v_call: TRBV2
cdr3_aa: CASSAMVTQGKVGNQPQHF
cdr3_nt: TGTGCCAGCAGTGCCATGGTGACTCAGGGAAAAGTAGGCAATCAGCCCCAGCATTTT

clone_size: .
d_call: TRBD2
j_call: TRBJ2-5
v_call: TRBV2
cdr3_aa: CASLQEGSGGRPGETQYF
cdr3_nt: TGTGCCAGCCTCCAGGAGGGTAGCGGGGGGCGCCCCGGAGAGACCCAGTACTTC

clone_size: .
d_call: TRBD1
j_call: TRBJ1-5
v_call: TRBV6-6
cdr3_aa: CASDSGGVPHGQPQHF
cdr3_nt: TGTGCCAGCGACTCAGGGGGGGTCCCGCATGGGCAGCCCCAGCATTTT

clone_size: .
d_call: TRBD2
j_call: TRBJ2-3
v_call: TRBV9
cdr3_aa: CASSDGLALTDTQYF
cdr3_nt: TGTGCCAGCAGCGACGGACTAGCGCTCACAGATACGCAGTATTTT

clone_size: .
d_call: .
j_call: TRBJ2-7
v_call: TRBV6-1
cdr3_aa: CASSGADNSYEQYF
cdr3_nt: TGTGCCAGCAGTGGGGCGGACAATTCCTACGAGCAGTACTTC

clone_size: .
d_call: .
j_call: TRBJ1-2
v_call: TRBV6-5
cdr3_aa: CASSLDRNYGYTF
cdr3_nt: TGTGCCAGCAGTCTTGACAGGAACTATGGCTACACCTTC

clone_size: .
d_call: TRBD2
j_call: TRBJ2-1
v_call: TRBV4-3
cdr3_aa: CASSQDGGGGYNEQFF
cdr3_nt: TGCGCCAGCAGCCAAGATGGCGGGGGGGGGTACAATGAGCAGTTCTTC

clone_size: .
d_call: .
j_call: TRBJ2-3
v_call: TRBV27
cdr3_aa: CASSFISGASTDTQYF
cdr3_nt: TGTGCCAGCAGTTTCATTAGCGGAGCGAGCACAGATACGCAGTATTTT

clone_size: .
d_call: .
j_call: TRBJ2-7
v_call: TRBV9
cdr3_aa: CASSRGYSQSYEQYF
cdr3_nt: TGTGCCAGCAGCCGAGGATATTCTCAAAGCTACGAGCAGTACTTC

clone_size: .
d_call: .
j_call: TRBJ1-5
v_call: TRBV30
cdr3_aa: CAWTGLGQPQHF
cdr3_nt: TGTGCCTGGACAGGGTTAGGGCAGCCCCAGCATTTT